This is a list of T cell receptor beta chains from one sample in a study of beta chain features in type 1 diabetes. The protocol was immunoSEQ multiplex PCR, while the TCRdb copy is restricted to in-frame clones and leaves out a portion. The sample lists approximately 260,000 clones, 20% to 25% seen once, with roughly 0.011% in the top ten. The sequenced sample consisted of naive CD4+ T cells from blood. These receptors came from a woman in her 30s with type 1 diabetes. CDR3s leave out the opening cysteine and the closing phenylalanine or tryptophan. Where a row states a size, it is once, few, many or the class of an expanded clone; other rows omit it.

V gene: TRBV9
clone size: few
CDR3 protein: ASSADTGFEQY

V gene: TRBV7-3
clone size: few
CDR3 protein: ASSLLGVNTEAF

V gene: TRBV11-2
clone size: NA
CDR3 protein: ASSFHRRGTGDYGYT

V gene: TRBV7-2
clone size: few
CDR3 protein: ASSPELRQY

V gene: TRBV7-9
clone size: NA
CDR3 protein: ASSLRQGNYGYT

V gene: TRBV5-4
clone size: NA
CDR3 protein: ASSSILDRGAEAF

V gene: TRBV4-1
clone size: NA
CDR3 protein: ASSQAPSNTEAF

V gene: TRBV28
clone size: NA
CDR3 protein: AIFSDKTYGYT

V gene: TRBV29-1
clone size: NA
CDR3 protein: SVLDRVRAEAF

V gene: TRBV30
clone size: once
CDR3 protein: AWDRGLNTEAF

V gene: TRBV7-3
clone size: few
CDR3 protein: ASSHGEYTDTQY

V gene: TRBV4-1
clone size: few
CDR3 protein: ASSQVGRGWNTGELF

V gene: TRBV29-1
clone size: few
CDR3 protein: SGNRVVAETQY

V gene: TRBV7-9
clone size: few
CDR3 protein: ASSDIWLARNNEQF

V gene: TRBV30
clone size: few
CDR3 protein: AWSVSSGANVLT

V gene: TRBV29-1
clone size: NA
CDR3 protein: SVCRAGYEQY

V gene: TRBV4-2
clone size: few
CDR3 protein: ASSQEISSGSISDTQY

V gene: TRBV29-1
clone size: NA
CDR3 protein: SVEISGTYNEQF

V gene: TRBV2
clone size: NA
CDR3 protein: ASSPTRNTGELF

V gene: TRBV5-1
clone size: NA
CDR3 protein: ASRSLAGSYEQY

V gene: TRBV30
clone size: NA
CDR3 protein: AWSTGLAGIADTQY

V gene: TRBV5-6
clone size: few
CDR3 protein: ASSNPPGQSVYT

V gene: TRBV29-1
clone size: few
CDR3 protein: SVARGRSSYEQY

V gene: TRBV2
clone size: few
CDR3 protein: ASSRDRGTNQPQH

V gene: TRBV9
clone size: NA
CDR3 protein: ASSAQGSTYNEQF

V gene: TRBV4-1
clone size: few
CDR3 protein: ASSQDTAAGQGNQPQH

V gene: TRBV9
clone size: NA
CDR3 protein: ASSVQNERTGELF

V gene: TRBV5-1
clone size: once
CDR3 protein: ASSLPGGNEQF

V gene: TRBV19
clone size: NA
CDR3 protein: ATQGLGKGTDTQY

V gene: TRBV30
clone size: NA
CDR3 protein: AWSPGQGSYEQY

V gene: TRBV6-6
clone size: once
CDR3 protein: ASSYSLQPQH

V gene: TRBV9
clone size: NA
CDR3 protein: ASSVSGLDGYT

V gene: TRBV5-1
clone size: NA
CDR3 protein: ASSRTGTTTDTQY

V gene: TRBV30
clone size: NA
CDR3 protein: AWITEGYKYQETQY

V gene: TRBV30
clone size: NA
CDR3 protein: AWNSGAKNIQY

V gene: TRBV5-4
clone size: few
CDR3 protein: ASRGLAGGNEQF

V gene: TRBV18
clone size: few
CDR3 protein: ASSPRQGAIHEQY

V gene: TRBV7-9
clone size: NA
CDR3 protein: ASSLTATGENGYT

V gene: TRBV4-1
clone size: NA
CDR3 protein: ASSFPGLAGGETQY

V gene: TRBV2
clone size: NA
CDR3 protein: ASSDRDRGYEQY

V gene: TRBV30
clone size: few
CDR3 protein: AWSGSPAF

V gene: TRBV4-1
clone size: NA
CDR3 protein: ASSQGGTGEIAGELF

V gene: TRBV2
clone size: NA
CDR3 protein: ASSGETDRH

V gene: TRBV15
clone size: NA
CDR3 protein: ATSSDRASYEQY

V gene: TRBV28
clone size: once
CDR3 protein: ASTREVTGYT